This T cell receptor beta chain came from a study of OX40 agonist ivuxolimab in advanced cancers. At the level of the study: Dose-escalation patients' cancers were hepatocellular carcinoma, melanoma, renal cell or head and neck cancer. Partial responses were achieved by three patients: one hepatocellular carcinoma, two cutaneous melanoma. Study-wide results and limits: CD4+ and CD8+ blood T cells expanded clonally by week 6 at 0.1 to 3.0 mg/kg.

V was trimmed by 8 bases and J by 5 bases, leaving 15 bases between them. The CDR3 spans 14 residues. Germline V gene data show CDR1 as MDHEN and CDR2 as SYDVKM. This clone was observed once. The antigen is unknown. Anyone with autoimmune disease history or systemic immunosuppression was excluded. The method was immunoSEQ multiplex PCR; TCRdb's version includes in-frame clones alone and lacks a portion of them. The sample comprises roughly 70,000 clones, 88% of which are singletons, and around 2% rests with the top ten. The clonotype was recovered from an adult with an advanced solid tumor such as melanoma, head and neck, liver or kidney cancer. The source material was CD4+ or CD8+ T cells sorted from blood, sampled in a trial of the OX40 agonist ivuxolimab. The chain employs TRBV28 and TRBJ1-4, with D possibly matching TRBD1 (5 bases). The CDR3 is CASGDLQENEKLFF. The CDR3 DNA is TGTGCCAGCGGCGACCTACAGGAGAATGAAAAACTGTTTTTT.